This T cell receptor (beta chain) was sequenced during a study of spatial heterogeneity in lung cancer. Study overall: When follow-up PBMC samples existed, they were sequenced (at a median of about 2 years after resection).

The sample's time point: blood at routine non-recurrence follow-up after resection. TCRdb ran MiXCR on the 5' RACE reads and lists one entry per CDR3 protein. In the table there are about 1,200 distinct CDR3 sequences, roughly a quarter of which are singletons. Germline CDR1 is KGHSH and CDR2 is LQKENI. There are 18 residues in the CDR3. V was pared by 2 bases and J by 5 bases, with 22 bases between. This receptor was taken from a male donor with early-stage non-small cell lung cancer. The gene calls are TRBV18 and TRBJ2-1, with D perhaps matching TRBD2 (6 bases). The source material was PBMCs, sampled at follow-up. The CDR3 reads CASSPMFFPAAGNNEQFF. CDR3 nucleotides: TGTGCCAGCTCACCAATGTTCTTCCCGGCGGCGGGGAACAATGAGCAGTTCTTC. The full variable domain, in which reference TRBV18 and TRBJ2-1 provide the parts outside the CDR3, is NAGVMQNPRHLVRRRGQEARLRCSPMKGHSHVYWYRQLPEEGLKFMVYLQKENIIDESGMPKERFSAEFPKEGPSILRIQQVVRGDSAAYFCASSPMFFPAAGNNEQFFGPGTRLTVL.